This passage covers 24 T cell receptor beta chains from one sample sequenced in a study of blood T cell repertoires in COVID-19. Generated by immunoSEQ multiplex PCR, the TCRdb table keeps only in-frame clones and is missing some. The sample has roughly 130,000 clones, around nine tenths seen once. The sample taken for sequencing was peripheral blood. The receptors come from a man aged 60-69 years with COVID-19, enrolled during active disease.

CDR3 residues: CASSEKPWGRTEAFF. The CDR3 DNA is TGTGCCAGCAGTGAAAAGCCTTGGGGGCGGACTGAAGCTTTCTTT. V gene TRBV6-1 combines with J gene TRBJ1-1; D perhaps matches TRBD1 (6 bases). Germline CDR1 MNHNS, CDR2 SASEGT. With 2 bases removed from V and 5 bases from J, the gap between germline ends came to 15 bases. The CDR3 is made up of 15 amino acids.

The CDR3 sequence: CASSIDRGDAAFF. The DNA for the CDR3 is TGTGCCAGCAGCATCGACAGGGGGGATGCGGCTTTCTTT. The chain combines TRBV5-4 with TRBJ1-1, with 9 positions matching TRBD1. CDR1 is SGHNT and CDR2 is YYREEE in the germline V gene (reference sequence). The CDR3 spans 13 residues. Losses at the gene ends were 4 bases for V and 11 bases for J; bases not matched to a gene: 9.

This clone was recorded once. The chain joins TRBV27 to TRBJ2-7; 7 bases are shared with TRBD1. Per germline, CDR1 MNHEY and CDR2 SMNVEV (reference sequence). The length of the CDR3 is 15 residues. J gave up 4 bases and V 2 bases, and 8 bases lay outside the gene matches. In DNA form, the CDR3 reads TGTGCCAGCAGTTTAGGAAGGGGGCCCGGTTACGAGCAGTACTTC. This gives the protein CASSLGRGPGYEQYF.

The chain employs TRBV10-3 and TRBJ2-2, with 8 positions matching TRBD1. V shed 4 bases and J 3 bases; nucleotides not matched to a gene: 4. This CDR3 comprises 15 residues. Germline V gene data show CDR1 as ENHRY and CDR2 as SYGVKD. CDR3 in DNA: TGTGCCATCAGTGGCGACAGGGGCGACACCGGGGAGCTGTTTTTT. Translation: CAISGDRGDTGELFF.

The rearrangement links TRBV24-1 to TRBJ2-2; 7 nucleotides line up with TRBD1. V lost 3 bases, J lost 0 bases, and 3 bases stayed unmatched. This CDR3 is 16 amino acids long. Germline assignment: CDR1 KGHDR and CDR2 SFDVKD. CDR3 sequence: CATSDPGTANTGELFF. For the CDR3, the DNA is TGTGCCACCAGTGATCCCGGGACAGCGAACACCGGGGAGCTGTTTTTT.

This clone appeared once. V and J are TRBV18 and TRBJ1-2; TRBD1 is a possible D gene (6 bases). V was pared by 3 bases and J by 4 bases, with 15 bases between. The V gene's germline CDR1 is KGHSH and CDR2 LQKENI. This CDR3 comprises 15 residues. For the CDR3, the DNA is TGTGCCAGCTCACCTACCCGGGACACAGTCTATGGCTACACCTTC. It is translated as CASSPTRDTVYGYTF. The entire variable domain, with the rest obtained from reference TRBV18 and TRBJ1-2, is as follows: NAGVMQNPRHLVRRRGQEARLRCSPMKGHSHVYWYRQLPEEGLKFMVYLQKENIIDESGMPKERFSAEFPKEGPSILRIQQVVRGDSAAYFCASSPTRDTVYGYTFGSGTRLTVV.

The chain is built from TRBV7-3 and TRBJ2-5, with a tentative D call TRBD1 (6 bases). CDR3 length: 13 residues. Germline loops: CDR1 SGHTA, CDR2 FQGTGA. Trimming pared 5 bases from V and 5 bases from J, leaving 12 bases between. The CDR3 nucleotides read TGTGCCAGCAGCGCCACCCAGGGGGAGACCCAGTACTTC. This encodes CASSATQGETQYF.

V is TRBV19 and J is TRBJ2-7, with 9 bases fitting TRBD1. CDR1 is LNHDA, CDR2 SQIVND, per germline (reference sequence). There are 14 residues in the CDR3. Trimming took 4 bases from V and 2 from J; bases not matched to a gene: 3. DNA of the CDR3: TGTGCCAGTAGTAGTGGGACAGGGACCTACGAGCAGTACTTC. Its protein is CASSSGTGTYEQYF.

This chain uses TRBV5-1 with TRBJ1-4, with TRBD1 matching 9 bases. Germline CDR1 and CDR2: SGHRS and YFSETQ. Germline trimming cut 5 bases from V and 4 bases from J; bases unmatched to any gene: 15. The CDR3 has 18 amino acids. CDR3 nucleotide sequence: TGCGCCAGCAGGGACGGAACAGGGGGCCGGGATGGTAATGAAAAACTGTTTTTT. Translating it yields CASRDGTGGRDGNEKLFF. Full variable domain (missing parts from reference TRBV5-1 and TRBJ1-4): KAGVTQTPRYLIKTRGQQVTLSCSPISGHRSVSWYQQTPGQGLQFLFEYFSETQRNKGNFPGRFSGRQFSNSRSEMNVSTLELGDSALYLCASRDGTGGRDGNEKLFFGSGTQLSVL.

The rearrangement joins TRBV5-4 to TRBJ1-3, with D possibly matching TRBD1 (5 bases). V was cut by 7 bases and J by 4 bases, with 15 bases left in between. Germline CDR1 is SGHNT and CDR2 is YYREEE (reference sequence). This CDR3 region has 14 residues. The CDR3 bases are TGTGCCAGCGGGTGGCAGGGTAGCGGAAACACCATATATTTT. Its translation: CASGWQGSGNTIYF.

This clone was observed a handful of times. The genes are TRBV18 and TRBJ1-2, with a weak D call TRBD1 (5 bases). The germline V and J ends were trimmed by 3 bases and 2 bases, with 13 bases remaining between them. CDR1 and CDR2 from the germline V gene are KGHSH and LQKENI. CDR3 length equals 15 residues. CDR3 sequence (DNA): TGTGCCAGCTCACCTCAACCGGACACAAACTATGGCTACACCTTC. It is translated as CASSPQPDTNYGYTF. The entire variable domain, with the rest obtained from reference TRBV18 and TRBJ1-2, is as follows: NAGVMQNPRHLVRRRGQEARLRCSPMKGHSHVYWYRQLPEEGLKFMVYLQKENIIDESGMPKERFSAEFPKEGPSILRIQQVVRGDSAAYFCASSPQPDTNYGYTFGSGTRLTVV.

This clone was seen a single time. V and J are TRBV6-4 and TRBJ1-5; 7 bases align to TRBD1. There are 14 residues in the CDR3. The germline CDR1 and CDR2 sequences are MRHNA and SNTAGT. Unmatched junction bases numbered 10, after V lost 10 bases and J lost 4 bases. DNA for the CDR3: TGTGCCAACGCCAGACAGGGAGGAAATCAGCCCCAGCATTTT. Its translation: CANARQGGNQPQHF.

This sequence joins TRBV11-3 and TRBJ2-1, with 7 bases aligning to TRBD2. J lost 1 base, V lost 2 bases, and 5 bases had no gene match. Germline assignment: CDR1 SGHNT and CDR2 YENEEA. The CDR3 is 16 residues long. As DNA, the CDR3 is TGTGCCAGCAGCTTACTCGGGCGGGAGTCCTACAATGAGCAGTTCTTC. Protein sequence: CASSLLGRESYNEQFF.

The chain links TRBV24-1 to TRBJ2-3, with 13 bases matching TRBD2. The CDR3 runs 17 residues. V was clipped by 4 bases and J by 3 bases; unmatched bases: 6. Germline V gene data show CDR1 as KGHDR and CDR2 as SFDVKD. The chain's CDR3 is CATSDEGLAGATDTQYF. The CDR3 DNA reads TGTGCCACCAGTGACGAAGGACTAGCGGGAGCAACAGATACGCAGTATTTT.

The CDR3 sequence: CASSPDRGRTEAFF. The CDR3 nucleotides read TGTGCCAGCAGTCCCGACAGGGGGCGGACTGAAGCTTTCTTT. The chain recombines TRBV6-5 with TRBJ1-1; 10 positions match TRBD1. V lost 5 bases to trimming and J lost 5 bases; unmatched junction nucleotides: 5. The CDR3 runs 14 residues. Germline V gene data show CDR1 as MNHEY and CDR2 as SVGAGI.

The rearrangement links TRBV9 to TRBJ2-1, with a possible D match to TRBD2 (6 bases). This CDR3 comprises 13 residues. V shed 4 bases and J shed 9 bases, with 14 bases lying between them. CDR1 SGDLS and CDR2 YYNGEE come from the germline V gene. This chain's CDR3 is CASSFRLGGEQFF. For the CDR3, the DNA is TGTGCCAGCAGCTTCCGACTAGGAGGTGAGCAGTTCTTC.

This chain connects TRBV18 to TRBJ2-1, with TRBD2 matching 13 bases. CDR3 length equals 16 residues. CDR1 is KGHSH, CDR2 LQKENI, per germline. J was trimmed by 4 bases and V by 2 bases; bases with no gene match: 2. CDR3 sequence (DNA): TGTGCCAGCTCACCATGGACTAGCGGGAGATACAATGAGCAGTTCTTC. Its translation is CASSPWTSGRYNEQFF.

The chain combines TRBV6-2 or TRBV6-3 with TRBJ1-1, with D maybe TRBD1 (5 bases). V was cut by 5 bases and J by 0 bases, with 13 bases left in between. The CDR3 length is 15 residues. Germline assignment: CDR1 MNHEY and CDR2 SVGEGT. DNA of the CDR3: TGTGCCAGCAGTCCGCGGGACGCAATGAACACTGAAGCTTTCTTT. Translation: CASSPRDAMNTEAFF.

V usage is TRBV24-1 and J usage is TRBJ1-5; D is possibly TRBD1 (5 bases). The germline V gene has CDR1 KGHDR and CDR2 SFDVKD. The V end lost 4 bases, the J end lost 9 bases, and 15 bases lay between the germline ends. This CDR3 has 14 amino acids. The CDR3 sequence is CATSDQVGGGPQHF. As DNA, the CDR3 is TGTGCCACCAGTGACCAGGTGGGGGGAGGGCCCCAGCATTTT.

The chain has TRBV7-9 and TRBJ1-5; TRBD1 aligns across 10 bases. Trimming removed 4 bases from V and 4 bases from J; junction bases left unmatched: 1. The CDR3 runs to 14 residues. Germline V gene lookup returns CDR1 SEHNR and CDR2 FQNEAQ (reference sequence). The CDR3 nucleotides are TGTGCCAGCAGCTGGGGACAGGGGAATCAGCCCCAGCATTTT. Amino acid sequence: CASSWGQGNQPQHF. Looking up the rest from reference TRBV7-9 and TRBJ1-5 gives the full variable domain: DTGVSQNPRHKITKRGQNVTFRCDPISEHNRLYWYRQTLGQGPEFLTYFQNEAQLEKSRLLSDRFSAERPKGSFSTLEIQRTEQGDSAMYLCASSWGQGNQPQHFGDGTRLSIL.

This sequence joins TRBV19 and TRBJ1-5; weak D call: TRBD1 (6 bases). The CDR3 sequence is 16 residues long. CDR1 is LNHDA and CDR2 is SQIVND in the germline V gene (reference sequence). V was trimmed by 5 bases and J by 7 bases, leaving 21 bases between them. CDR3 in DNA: TGTGCCAGTAGTCCGCGGGGAGGGGGGATTGAACAGCCCCAGCATTTT. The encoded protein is CASSPRGGGIEQPQHF.

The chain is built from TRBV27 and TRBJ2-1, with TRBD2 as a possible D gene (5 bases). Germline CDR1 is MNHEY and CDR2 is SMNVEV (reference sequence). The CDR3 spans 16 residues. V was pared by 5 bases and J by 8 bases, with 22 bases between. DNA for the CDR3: TGTGCCAGCAGTGCAAAAGGGAGTAGCCGGAAGTATGAGCAGTTCTTC. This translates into CASSAKGSSRKYEQFF.

The CDR3: CASSFGWGDEKLFF. CDR3 DNA sequence: TGCGCCAGCAGCTTCGGATGGGGAGATGAAAAACTGTTTTTT. V and J are TRBV5-1 and TRBJ1-4, with D unresolved. The V end was cut by 2 bases, the J end by 6 bases, with 11 bases between. This CDR3 comprises 14 residues. Germline CDR1 reads SGHRS; CDR2 reads YFSETQ.

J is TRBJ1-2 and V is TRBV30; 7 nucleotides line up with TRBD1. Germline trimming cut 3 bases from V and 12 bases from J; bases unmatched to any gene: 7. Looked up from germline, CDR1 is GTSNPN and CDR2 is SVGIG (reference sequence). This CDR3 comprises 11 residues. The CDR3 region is CAWREGGADTF. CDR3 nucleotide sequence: TGTGCCTGGAGGGAAGGGGGCGCTGACACCTTC.